This T cell receptor beta chain was obtained from a study of cytomegalovirus exposure and HLA in healthy donors. This clone has a single count. Its antigen remains unidentified. Study-wide results and limits: First-cohort TCR clusters were later found to tend to co-occur in the approximately 120 validation repertoires.

Some clones are missing from TCRdb's copy, which holds only in-frame ones; the method was immunoSEQ multiplex PCR. The sample contains 150,000 or so clones, more than 70% of which appear only once. The TCR comes from a human donor in good health. What was sequenced was PBMCs.

CDR3 in DNA: TGCAGCGTTGAGGAGGGGTCGAACACCGGGGAGCTGTTTTTT. Residues: CSVEEGSNTGELFF. The chain links TRBV29-1 to TRBJ2-2; TRBD2 is a possible D gene (6 bases). The CDR3 is 14 residues long. Germline assignment: CDR1 SQVTM and CDR2 ANQGSEA. Trimming removed 3 bases from V and 0 bases from J, with 8 bases in between.